The 11 T cell receptor beta chains below were found in one sample sequenced in a study of blood T cell repertoires in COVID-19. Clones were read by immunoSEQ multiplex PCR, and TCRdb kept only the in-frame ones, dropping some. The data show just over 650,000 clones, over 80% seen once. Sequencing used peripheral blood. Every receptor here comes from a young woman with acute or convalescent COVID-19.

This clone was counted once. This chain uses TRBV12-5 with TRBJ1-1; D is unclear. This CDR3 comprises 15 residues. With 3 bases removed from V and 7 bases from J, the gap between germline ends came to 18 bases. The germline V gene has CDR1 LGHNT and CDR2 FRNRAP. This chain's CDR3 is CASGFMAAGPDEAFF. CDR3 coding DNA: TGTGCTAGTGGTTTTATGGCTGCGGGCCCTGATGAAGCTTTCTTT.

V and J are TRBV6-5 and TRBJ2-3; 8 bases fit TRBD1. The CDR3 spans 13 residues. Germline CDR1 and CDR2: MNHEY and SVGAGI. J lost 4 bases, V lost 8 bases, and 5 bases had no gene match. The CDR3 spells CASQDRVADTQYF. DNA for the CDR3: TGTGCCAGCCAGGACAGGGTGGCAGATACGCAGTATTTT.

The rearrangement links TRBV5-6 to TRBJ2-2, with 7 nucleotides matching TRBD1. The CDR3 contains 16 residues. Looked up from germline, CDR1 is SGHDT and CDR2 is YYEEEE. J gave up 5 bases and V 4 bases, and 11 bases lay outside the gene matches. DNA for the CDR3: TGTGCCAGCAGCCTTAAGGGGACAGTAAGGACCGGGGAGCTGTTTTTT. Translating it yields CASSLKGTVRTGELFF.

This clone was seen a handful of times. The chain couples TRBV29-1 to TRBJ1-3; TRBD1 agrees at 10 bases. V was clipped by 3 bases and J by 0 bases; unmatched bases: 5. This CDR3 spans 16 amino acids. CDR1 is SQVTM and CDR2 is ANQGSEA in the germline V gene. CDR3 coding DNA: TGCAGCGTTGAGGGACAGGGGTATGACTCTGGAAACACCATATATTTT. This encodes CSVEGQGYDSGNTIYF.

The chain is built from TRBV15 and TRBJ1-5; D call uncertain. The CDR3 loop spans 16 amino acids. V was clipped by 0 bases and J by 7 bases, with 16 bases between them. The germline V gene encodes CDR1 LNHNV and CDR2 YYDKDF (reference sequence). DNA of the CDR3: TGTGCCACCAGCAGAGATGAGGAGGGAGTGGGGCAGCCCCAGCATTTT. This codes for CATSRDEEGVGQPQHF.

The chain uses TRBV4-2 and TRBJ2-7; 7 positions agree with TRBD1. CDR3 length: 13 amino acids. Per the germline V gene, CDR1 is LGHNA and CDR2 is YNFKEQ. Trimming cost V 3 bases and J 9 bases; bases outside gene matches: 8. CDR3 sequence: CASSHGDRALQYF. CDR3 bases: TGTGCCAGCAGCCATGGAGACAGGGCATTGCAGTACTTC.

This clone has just one count. This chain uses TRBV10-3 with TRBJ2-1; 9 bases agree with TRBD1. The CDR3 loop spans 14 amino acids. V shed 5 bases and J 5 bases; nucleotides not matched to a gene: 4. Germline lookup yields CDR1 ENHRY and CDR2 SYGVKD. The CDR3 here is CAISTGQGDNEQFF. CDR3 in DNA: TGTGCCATCAGTACGGGACAGGGTGACAATGAGCAGTTCTTC.

The V gene is TRBV5-1, the J gene TRBJ1-1; TRBD1 matches at 9 bases. Germline values: CDR1 SGHRS, CDR2 YFSETQ. CDR3 length: 14 residues. V shed 6 bases and J 2 bases; nucleotides not matched to a gene: 5. This chain's CDR3 is CASKQGAGNTEAFF. The CDR3 DNA is TGCGCCAGCAAACAGGGGGCAGGCAACACTGAAGCTTTCTTT.

J is TRBJ1-5 and V is TRBV7-9; D gene uncertain. Germline lookup yields CDR1 SEHNR and CDR2 FQNEAQ (reference sequence). The V gene lost 1 base and the J gene lost 1 base, with 11 bases spanning the gap. This CDR3 is built from 16 residues. CDR3 amino acids: CASSLGSPRSNQPQHF. CDR3 DNA sequence: TGTGCCAGCAGCTTAGGGTCACCGCGAAGCAATCAGCCCCAGCATTTT.

The rearrangement links TRBV13 to TRBJ1-3; no clear D. Germline V gene data show CDR1 as PRHDT and CDR2 as FYEKMQ (reference sequence). V was cut by 0 bases and J by 2 bases, with 11 bases left in between. The CDR3 covers 16 residues. DNA of the CDR3: TGTGCCAGCAGCTTAGGCCTGGGCGTGGCTGGAAACACCATATATTTT. It translates to CASSLGLGVAGNTIYF.

V is TRBV6-1 and J is TRBJ2-3; TRBD2 agrees at 9 bases. V was pared by 4 bases and J by 4 bases, with 9 bases of the junction left unmatched. The CDR3 has 16 residues. Germline V gives CDR1 MNHNS, CDR2 SASEGT. The CDR3 here is CASSGGPGLASDTQYF. The CDR3 DNA reads TGTGCCAGCAGTGGTGGCCCGGGACTAGCATCAGATACGCAGTATTTT.